This T cell receptor (beta chain) was identified during a study of Ad26.COV2.S vaccination and SARS-CoV-2 variants. On the study more broadly: It was the COV1001 Ad26.COV2.S trial arm that included the donor. Recipients of Ad26.COV2.S got it intramuscularly, once or twice 56 days apart.

CDR3 size: 12 residues. Looked up from germline, CDR1 is MNHEY and CDR2 is SVGAGI. Trimming took 6 bases from V and 4 from J, leaving 7 bases between them. With respect to this clone: As yet, its antigen is unknown.

Indicated treatment: 15 to 20 received Ad26.COV2.S at low or high dose, single or two shots; roughly five received placebo; per-sample allocation not given. The samples were gathered on day 63 after the first injection of vaccine or placebo. The study, taken as a whole, reports: Breadth measured for non-spike TCRs was similar across vaccine and placebo recipients. Relative to placebo recipients, vaccine recipients exhibited elevated spike-specific TCR breadth.

TCRdb keeps only in-frame clones here, not all; method: immunoSEQ multiplex PCR. Of hundreds of thousands of clones in the sample, 80% to 90% are singletons; the top ten hold approximately 3.6%. This TCR was sampled from a person between 18 and 60 years old who received the Ad26.COV2.S COVID-19 vaccine or a placebo. This specimen was peripheral blood, taken in a trial of Ad26.COV2.S vaccine versus placebo. The V and J genes are TRBV6-5 and TRBJ2-1; D remains unclear. The CDR3, as DNA: TGTGCCAGCAGCAAGCTGTACAATGAGCAGTTCTTC. It codes for CASSKLYNEQFF.